The 27 T cell receptor beta chains reported below all come from one sample, sequenced in a study of blood T cell repertoires in COVID-19. Using immunoSEQ multiplex PCR, the repertoire was profiled, and TCRdb retains in-frame clones only, with some absent. The profile shows about 140,000 clones, 87% of them singletons. Material: PBMCs or T cells enriched from blood (not recorded which). The receptors shown here come from a man aged 55-75 years who had recovered from COVID-19.

The genes are TRBV28 and TRBJ2-3, with D maybe TRBD2 (5 bases). This CDR3 comprises 12 residues. V gave up 5 bases and J gave up 5 bases, with 8 bases separating them. From germline, CDR1 is MDHEN and CDR2 SYDVKM. CDR3 sequence (DNA): TGTGCCAGCAGTATTGCGGGAGATACGCAGTATTTT. Amino acids: CASSIAGDTQYF.

This chain uses TRBV5-8 with TRBJ2-2, with a weak D call TRBD2 (7 bases). V was clipped by 4 bases and J by 4 bases, with 23 bases between them. In germline, CDR1 is SGHTS, CDR2 YDEGEE. CDR3 length: 18 amino acids. CDR3 in DNA: TGTGCCAGCAGCCTCCTCGGCGGTGCGGGGGCTGGCACCGGGGAGCTGTTTTTT. Translation gives CASSLLGGAGAGTGELFF.

This rearrangement joins TRBV11-2 to TRBJ2-1; 11 nucleotides agree with TRBD2. J was trimmed by 6 bases and V by 8 bases; bases with no gene match: 6. Per the germline V gene, CDR1 is SGHAT and CDR2 is FQNNGV. This CDR3 has 14 residues. The CDR3 bases are TGTGCCAGCGCGGCTAGCGGGAGGTCCAATGAGCAGTTCTTC. As protein: CASAASGRSNEQFF. Full variable domain (rest looked up from reference TRBV11-2 and TRBJ2-1): EAGVAQSPRYKIIEKRQSVAFWCNPISGHATLYWYQQILGQGPKLLIQFQNNGVVDDSQLPKDRFSAERLKGVDSTLKIQPAKLEDSAVYLCASAASGRSNEQFFGPGTRLTVL.

Notes on this clone: Other nucleotide sequences from this sample produce the same CDR3. V and J are TRBV2 and TRBJ2-1, with 9 bases fitting TRBD1. Germline loops: CDR1 SNHLY, CDR2 FYNNEI. The junction had 2 bases not matched to a gene; V was cut back by 6 bases and J by 8 bases. The CDR3 contains 12 residues. CDR3 sequence (DNA): TGTGCCAGCAGAGACAGGGGGGATGAGCAGTTCTTC. It codes for CASRDRGDEQFF.

The chain recombines TRBV7-3 with TRBJ2-3; D possibly corresponds to TRBD2 (6 bases). The CDR3 has 16 amino acids. Germline loops: CDR1 SGHTA, CDR2 FQGTGA. V was shortened by 2 bases and J by 3 bases, with 15 bases between the two germline ends. The CDR3: CASSLGTFFETDTQYF. CDR3 nucleotides: TGTGCCAGCAGCTTAGGGACTTTTTTCGAGACAGATACGCAGTATTTT.

Notes on this clone: The same CDR3 arises from other DNA sequences in this sample as well. The gene calls are TRBV5-1 and TRBJ1-1, with D unclear. CDR3 length: 14 residues. Trimming removed 0 bases at V and 4 bases at J, with 10 bases between. Germline V lookup: CDR1 SGHRS, CDR2 YFSETQ. CDR3 nucleotides: TGCGCCAGCAGCTTGGGGGCGGGGTCCACTGAAGCTTTCTTT. Its translation: CASSLGAGSTEAFF.

The chain employs TRBV5-1 and TRBJ2-5; TRBD2 matches at 9 bases. From germline, CDR1 is SGHRS and CDR2 YFSETQ. The CDR3 totals 14 residues. V was clipped by 4 bases and J by 0 bases; unmatched bases: 1. CDR3 nucleotide sequence: TGCGCCAGCAGCCGCGGGGGGGACCAAGAGACCCAGTACTTC. Protein sequence: CASSRGGDQETQYF. Filled out from reference TRBV5-1 and TRBJ2-5, the complete variable domain reads KAGVTQTPRYLIKTRGQQVTLSCSPISGHRSVSWYQQTPGQGLQFLFEYFSETQRNKGNFPGRFSGRQFSNSRSEMNVSTLELGDSALYLCASSRGGDQETQYFGPGTRLLVL.

The J gene is TRBJ2-2, the V gene TRBV6-5; TRBD1 matches 9 bases. The CDR3 has 15 amino acids. The germline V gene encodes CDR1 MNHEY and CDR2 SVGAGI. V shed 1 base and J 6 bases; nucleotides not matched to a gene: 3. CDR3 sequence (DNA): TGTGCCAGCAGTTACTTCGGACAGGGGCCCGGGGAGCTGTTTTTT. Amino acid sequence: CASSYFGQGPGELFF.

V gene TRBV7-6 combines with J gene TRBJ1-1, with 8 bases identical to TRBD1. Germline V gene data show CDR1 as SGHVS and CDR2 as FNYEAQ. The CDR3 covers 15 residues. Unmatched junction bases numbered 2, after V lost 1 base and J lost 1 base. The CDR3 bases are TGTGCCAGCAGCTTAGGTGGGACAGGGAACACTGAAGCTTTCTTT. Translated, it gives CASSLGGTGNTEAFF.

The gene calls are TRBV5-1 and TRBJ1-4; 7 bases are a match to TRBD1. Unmatched junction bases numbered 4, after V lost 0 bases and J lost 2 bases. This CDR3 contains 16 residues. Per the germline V gene, CDR1 is SGHRS and CDR2 is YFSETQ. CDR3 sequence: CASSLGQGVTNEKLFF. The DNA for the CDR3 is TGCGCCAGCAGCTTGGGGCAGGGGGTTACTAATGAAAAACTGTTTTTT.

CDR3 bases: TGTGCCTGGAGTCTCAACGACCTGGAGGGCTACACCTTC. This encodes CAWSLNDLEGYTF. The J gene is TRBJ1-2, the V gene TRBV30; D gene uncertain. Germline lookup yields CDR1 GTSNPN and CDR2 SVGIG (reference sequence). CDR3 size: 13 residues. V lost 2 bases and J 8 bases, leaving 15 bases between the germline ends.

V and J are TRBV29-1 and TRBJ2-7; 10 positions match TRBD2. Germline lookup yields CDR1 SQVTM and CDR2 ANQGSEA. The CDR3 runs 13 residues. The J segment lost 7 bases and the V segment lost 7 bases, leaving 10 bases of the junction unmatched. CDR3 sequence: CSAASGRGTEQYF. The CDR3 DNA is TGCAGCGCCGCCAGCGGGAGGGGTACGGAGCAGTACTTC.

The chain recombines TRBV1 with TRBJ2-2; the D segment call TRBD2 is taken from the table without a DNA check. TRBV1 is a pseudogene locus. This CDR3 has 16 residues. CDR3 sequence (DNA): TGCACCAGCAGCTCCCCTAGCGGGCCTAACACCGGGGAGCTGTTTTTT. Translating it yields CTSSSPSGPNTGELFF.

This chain connects TRBV5-4 to TRBJ2-1, with D perhaps TRBD2 (7 bases). In germline, CDR1 is SGHNT, CDR2 YYREEE (reference sequence). This CDR3 region has 16 residues. The V and J ends lost 2 bases and 8 bases respectively, with 20 bases between them. CDR3 amino acids: CASSFSAGAPFDEQFF. The DNA of the CDR3 is TGTGCCAGCAGCTTTTCGGCGGGGGCCCCATTTGATGAGCAGTTCTTC.

This clone was observed once. The chain carries TRBV27 and TRBJ1-4; D remains unclear. V lost 5 bases to trimming and J lost 5 bases, with 9 bases between them. This CDR3 is built from 13 residues. Per germline, CDR1 MNHEY and CDR2 SMNVEV (reference sequence). The CDR3: CASSMRGNEKLFF. CDR3 DNA sequence: TGTGCCAGCAGTATGCGCGGAAATGAAAAACTGTTTTTT.

This chain uses TRBV14 with TRBJ2-1; TRBD2 matches 10 bases. The CDR3 has 15 amino acids. With 4 bases clipped from V and 4 bases from J, the junction kept 4 bases outside the gene matches. CDR1 and CDR2 (germline): SGHDN, FVKESK. CDR3 in DNA: TGTGCCAGCAGCCGCTGGACTAGCGGTTACAATGAGCAGTTCTTC. Translation gives CASSRWTSGYNEQFF.

The chain is built from TRBV19 and TRBJ2-7, with 7 positions matching TRBD1. CDR1 and CDR2 (germline): LNHDA, SQIVND (reference sequence). With V trimmed by 4 bases and J by 5 bases, 5 bases remained unmatched. This CDR3 comprises 13 residues. CDR3 residues: CASSTNRGDEQYF. The CDR3, as DNA: TGTGCCAGTAGTACAAACAGGGGCGACGAGCAGTACTTC.

The J gene is TRBJ2-3, the V gene TRBV5-5, with D unclear. V was trimmed by 4 bases and J by 6 bases, leaving 18 bases between them. Germline V gene data show CDR1 as SGHKS and CDR2 as YYEKEE (reference sequence). The CDR3 runs 15 residues. The chain's CDR3 is CASSPVLPEHDTQYF. As DNA, the CDR3 is TGTGCCAGCAGCCCGGTCCTCCCGGAGCACGATACGCAGTATTTT.

This clone was picked up one time. CDR3 loop: CASSLEIGRGRRDTQYF. CDR3 sequence (DNA): TGTGCCAGCAGCTTAGAAATCGGCAGGGGGCGCAGAGATACGCAGTATTTT. This chain uses TRBV11-2 with TRBJ2-3; 8 bases line up with TRBD1. The CDR3 runs to 17 residues. Unmatched junction bases numbered 10, after V lost 0 bases and J lost 5 bases. CDR1 and CDR2 from the germline V gene are SGHAT and FQNNGV.

The chain joins TRBV28 to TRBJ2-7, with 7 bases fitting TRBD1. V lost 10 bases to trimming and J lost 5 bases; unmatched junction nucleotides: 5. This CDR3 region has 11 residues. The germline CDR1 and CDR2 sequences are MDHEN and SYDVKM. The CDR3 sequence is CATQGVNEQYF. The CDR3 DNA reads TGTGCCACCCAGGGGGTTAACGAGCAGTACTTC.

The chain couples TRBV7-2 to TRBJ2-7; D is possibly TRBD1 (5 bases). The germline V gene has CDR1 SGHTA and CDR2 FQGNSA. Trimming removed 4 bases at V and 5 bases at J, with 12 bases between. The CDR3 contains 13 residues. The CDR3 sequence is CASSYQGLNEQYF. DNA of the CDR3: TGTGCCAGCAGCTACCAGGGTTTGAACGAGCAGTACTTC.

The chain uses TRBV28 and TRBJ2-7; TRBD1 is a possible D gene (5 bases). The V gene lost 2 bases and the J gene lost 3 bases, with 17 bases spanning the gap. There are 16 residues in the CDR3. CDR1 MDHEN and CDR2 SYDVKM come from the germline V gene. Here the CDR3 reads CASSLIGGAASYEQYF. The CDR3 DNA is TGTGCCAGCAGTTTAATTGGTGGGGCCGCCAGCTACGAGCAGTACTTC.

The rearrangement links TRBV5-1 to TRBJ1-2, with D possibly being TRBD1 (6 bases). The germline V and J ends were trimmed by 5 bases and 4 bases, with 15 bases remaining between them. This CDR3 has 14 amino acids. Germline assignment: CDR1 SGHRS and CDR2 YFSETQ. The CDR3 loop is CASRLTGGVYGYTF. In nucleotides, the CDR3 is TGCGCCAGCAGACTGACAGGTGGAGTCTATGGCTACACCTTC.

The chain combines TRBV10-3 with TRBJ2-1, with D hard to call. Trimming removed 7 bases from V and 7 bases from J, with 14 bases in between. Germline V gene data show CDR1 as ENHRY and CDR2 as SYGVKD. The CDR3 contains 13 residues. CDR3 residues: CAITGDPENEQFF. CDR3 nucleotide sequence: TGTGCCATCACTGGAGATCCCGAAAATGAGCAGTTCTTC.

The chain combines TRBV5-1 with TRBJ2-2, with TRBD1 identical over 10 bases. CDR1 is SGHRS, CDR2 YFSETQ, per germline. The length of the CDR3 is 24 residues. V lost 1 base, J lost 6 bases, and 30 bases stayed unmatched. The CDR3 sequence: CASSLSPTPSTGGFGGGAPGELFF. The CDR3 DNA sequence: TGCGCCAGCAGCTTGTCTCCAACCCCTTCGACAGGGGGCTTTGGAGGAGGGGCACCCGGGGAGCTGTTTTTT. Drawing the rest from reference TRBV5-1 and TRBJ2-2, the complete variable domain is KAGVTQTPRYLIKTRGQQVTLSCSPISGHRSVSWYQQTPGQGLQFLFEYFSETQRNKGNFPGRFSGRQFSNSRSEMNVSTLELGDSALYLCASSLSPTPSTGGFGGGAPGELFFGEGSRLTVL.

On this clone: The junction and the germline gene differ at one end; a read error may be behind it. The chain has TRBV6-1 and TRBJ2-7, with TRBD1 identical over 9 bases. The CDR3 consists of 14 residues. Germline V gene lookup returns CDR1 MNHNS and CDR2 SASEGT. This CDR3 reads CASREGTGRYEQYF. The CDR3 nucleotides read TGTGCCAGCAGGGAAGGGACAGGGAGGTACGAGCAGTACTTC.

The rearrangement joins TRBV9 to TRBJ1-2; D may be TRBD1 (6 bases). CDR1 SGDLS and CDR2 YYNGEE come from the germline V gene. Trimming shortened V by 3 bases and J by 5 bases, and 11 bases separated the two germline ends. CDR3 length: 13 residues. The CDR3 loop is CASSAGQLYGYTF. The CDR3 nucleotides are TGTGCCAGCAGCGCCGGACAGCTATATGGCTACACCTTC.